Below, 30 T cell receptor beta chains from the same sample are listed, as sequenced in a study of T cells in Graves' hyperthyroidism and ophthalmopathy. Amplification yielded TCR beta CDR3 regions, with RNA transcripts as the source. The TCR CDR3 was amplified in a first-round RT-PCR using the HTBI primer set. TCRdb used MiXCR to reprocess the multiplex PCR reads, holding one entry per CDR3 protein. The sample yields approximately 600,000 distinct CDR3 sequences, 15% to 20% seen once. The sample comprised blood. These receptors all come from a woman aged 25 to 39 with Graves' hyperthyroidism.

This clonotype has at least ten counts. V gene TRBV28 combines with J gene TRBJ2-2; the D gene is possibly TRBD2 (5 bases). V was cut by 6 bases and J by 6 bases, with 17 bases left in between. The CDR3 consists of 15 residues. The germline V gene encodes CDR1 MDHEN and CDR2 SYDVKM. The CDR3 nucleotides read TGTGCCAGCAGCCGTGACCCGGGGTTGGCCGGGGAGCTGTTTTTT. This codes for CASSRDPGLAGELFF. The whole variable domain, remainder taken from reference TRBV28 and TRBJ2-2, is DVKVTQSSRYLVKRTGEKVFLECVQDMDHENMFWYRQDPGLGLRLIYFSYDVKMKEKGDIPEGYSVSREKKERFSLILESASTNQTSMYLCASSRDPGLAGELFFGEGSRLTVL.

This clonotype was seen many times. This clone may be a read error of a much larger clone one base away. The genes are TRBV7-3 and TRBJ1-1, with D perhaps matching TRBD1 (6 bases). Germline-derived CDR1 and CDR2 are SGHTA and FQGTGA. Trimming took 2 bases from V and 4 from J, leaving 8 bases between them. The CDR3 runs 13 residues. DNA of the CDR3: TGTGCCAGCAGCTTAGGACAGACCACTGAAGCTTTCTTT. The encoded protein is CASSLGQTTEAFF.

This clonotype was observed at least ten times. V usage is TRBV18 and J usage is TRBJ2-5; D might be TRBD1 (6 bases). Germline CDR1 KGHSH, CDR2 LQKENI. This CDR3 is built from 15 residues. Trimming removed 4 bases from V and 5 bases from J, with 17 bases in between. The chain's CDR3 is CASSLNRDKGETQYF. CDR3 in DNA: TGTGCCAGCTCACTTAATCGGGACAAGGGGGAGACCCAGTACTTC.

The rearrangement joins TRBV4-2 to TRBJ2-7, with 7 bases lining up with TRBD1. V trimming: 0 bases; J trimming: 4 bases; junction bases outside the gene matches: 15. The CDR3 runs 18 residues. Germline V gene sequence: CDR1 LGHNA, CDR2 YNFKEQ. The CDR3 sequence: CASSQEGQEQTLFYEQYF. The CDR3 DNA follows: TGTGCCAGCAGCCAAGAAGGACAGGAGCAGACTCTATTTTACGAGCAGTACTTC.

This sequence joins TRBV28 and TRBJ1-1; D unclear. V was trimmed by 5 bases and J by 0 bases, leaving 19 bases between them. The CDR3 runs to 17 residues. Germline V gene data show CDR1 as MDHEN and CDR2 as SYDVKM. The CDR3, as DNA: TGTGCCAGCAGTAGTTCCATGCTGGCCAGGATGAACACTGAAGCTTTCTTT. Amino acids: CASSSSMLARMNTEAFF.

There are a few counts of this clonotype. The chain carries TRBV7-2 and TRBJ1-5; no clear D gene. With 5 bases removed from V and 1 base from J, the gap between germline ends came to 6 bases. The length of the CDR3 is 13 residues. Germline V gene lookup returns CDR1 SGHTA and CDR2 FQGNSA. The CDR3 DNA sequence: TGTGCCAGCAGCACGGTCAGCAATCAGCCCCAGCATTTT. It yields the protein CASSTVSNQPQHF.

This clonotype appeared many times. The V and J genes are TRBV27 and TRBJ2-7; D may match TRBD1 or TRBD2 (5 bases each). Trimming stripped 5 bases from V and 3 bases from J, with 17 bases between. CDR1 MNHEY and CDR2 SMNVEV come from the germline V gene (reference sequence). The CDR3 is 15 residues long. CDR3 region: CASSHPRDGIYEQYF. CDR3 nucleotides: TGTGCCAGCAGTCACCCCCGGGACGGAATCTACGAGCAGTACTTC.

With respect to this clonotype: A much larger clonotype is one base distant, so this may be a read error. This chain connects TRBV28 to TRBJ1-3; TRBD1 might be the D (6 bases). V was pared by 6 bases and J by 0 bases, with 15 bases between. The CDR3 is made up of 16 amino acids. Germline loops: CDR1 MDHEN, CDR2 SYDVKM. The CDR3 nucleotides are TGTGCCAGCAGCCCCCCAGGGGTTCCCTCTGGAAACACCATATATTTT. Amino acid sequence: CASSPPGVPSGNTIYF. The full variable domain, with the rest looked up from reference TRBV28 and TRBJ1-3, is DVKVTQSSRYLVKRTGEKVFLECVQDMDHENMFWYRQDPGLGLRLIYFSYDVKMKEKGDIPEGYSVSREKKERFSLILESASTNQTSMYLCASSPPGVPSGNTIYFGEGSWLTVV.

This clonotype was counted between two and nine times. One end of the junction fails to match germline, which may point to a read error. J is TRBJ2-7 and V is TRBV29-1; D uncertain. Per germline, CDR1 SQVTM and CDR2 ANQGSEA. The CDR3 contains 13 residues. CDR3 in DNA: TGCGGCGTTGAATCCGGCAAATCCTACGAGCAGTACTTC. This gives the protein CGVESGKSYEQYF.

This clonotype turned up a few times. At one of its ends the junction is not consistent with the germline gene, which may arise from a read error. V is TRBV11-2 and J is TRBJ2-1, with a weak D call TRBD2 (5 bases). This CDR3 contains 17 residues. CDR1 SGHAT and CDR2 FQNNGV come from the germline V gene. CDR3 DNA sequence: TGTGCCAGCAGCATAGATGGTAGAAGCGGCATCTACAATGAGCAGTTCTTC. Protein sequence: CASSIDGRSGIYNEQFF.

For the CDR3, the DNA is TGTGCCAGCAGTCCATCCAGCCAGGGGGCCTACGAGCAGTACTTC. Amino acids: CASSPSSQGAYEQYF. The chain employs TRBV28 and TRBJ2-7, with TRBD1 matching 7 bases. Trimming at V came to 5 bases and at J to 2 bases, leaving 9 bases not matched to a gene. The CDR3 runs 15 residues. The germline V gene encodes CDR1 MDHEN and CDR2 SYDVKM.

This clonotype was detected many times. The chain combines TRBV27 with TRBJ1-1; a weak D match, TRBD1 (5 bases). With 8 bases removed from V and 5 bases from J, the gap between germline ends came to 18 bases. The CDR3 is 14 residues long. From germline, CDR1 is MNHEY and CDR2 SMNVEV (reference sequence). For the CDR3, the DNA is TGTGCCAGCGCAGTTTATCCGGGGCTAACTGAAGCTTTCTTT. Its protein product is CASAVYPGLTEAFF.

This chain joins TRBV9 and TRBJ2-3; 8 nucleotides line up with TRBD2. Germline V lookup: CDR1 SGDLS, CDR2 YYNGEE. This CDR3 is built from 15 residues. V trimming: 0 bases; J trimming: 5 bases; junction bases outside the gene matches: 5. For the CDR3, the DNA is TGTGCCAGCAGCGTAGTAGCGGGAATTCTAGATACGCAGTATTTT. Protein sequence: CASSVVAGILDTQYF. Using reference TRBV9 and TRBJ2-3 for the parts outside the CDR3, the full variable domain is DSGVTQTPKHLITATGQRVTLRCSPRSGDLSVYWYQQSLDQGLQFLIQYYNGEERAKGNILERFSAQQFPDLHSELNLSSLELGDSALYFCASSVVAGILDTQYFGPGTRLTVL.

This clonotype was seen at least ten times. V is TRBV28 and J is TRBJ1-2, with 7 bases aligning to TRBD1. Germline CDR1 reads MDHEN; CDR2 reads SYDVKM. The CDR3 loop spans 15 amino acids. The V gene end was trimmed by 4 bases and the J gene end by 4 bases; junction bases not matched to a gene: 9. CDR3 amino acids: CASSSPGQFSYGYTF. The CDR3 nucleotides read TGTGCCAGCAGTTCCCCGGGACAGTTCAGCTATGGCTACACCTTC.

This clonotype was seen a single time. A much larger clonotype is one base distant, so this may be a read error. This CDR3 is CAWNTVNTGAFF. Written as DNA, the CDR3 is TGTGCCTGGAACACGGTGAACACTGGAGCTTTCTTT. This chain joins TRBV30 and TRBJ1-1, with D unresolved. Looked up from germline, CDR1 is GTSNPN and CDR2 is SVGIG (reference sequence). This CDR3 is 12 amino acids long.

To note about this clonotype: A much larger clone lies one base from this, so it may be a read error. V gene TRBV7-3 combines with J gene TRBJ2-3; D possibly corresponds to TRBD1 (6 bases). This CDR3 spans 14 amino acids. Trimming shortened V by 2 bases and J by 9 bases, and 15 bases separated the two germline ends. Germline V gives CDR1 SGHTA, CDR2 FQGTGA. In DNA form, the CDR3 reads TGTGCCAGCAGCTTAGAAGGCAGGGGCCCCACGCAGTATTTT. Its translation: CASSLEGRGPTQYF. The variable domain in full, with the rest retrieved from reference TRBV7-3 and TRBJ2-3, is GAGVSQTPSNKVTEKGKYVELRCDPISGHTALYWYRQSLGQGPEFLIYFQGTGAADDSGLPNDRFFAVRPEGSVSTLKIQRTERGDSAVYLCASSLEGRGPTQYFGPGTRLTVL.

This clonotype was seen ten or more times. As DNA, the CDR3 is TGTGCCAGCAGTTTATGGGGGCTCACAGATACGCAGTATTTT. It specifies CASSLWGLTDTQYF. The genes are TRBV28 and TRBJ2-3; TRBD1 might be the D (5 bases). Trimming cost V 0 bases and J 2 bases, with 6 bases left between them. The CDR3 covers 14 residues. Germline values: CDR1 MDHEN, CDR2 SYDVKM.

The chain uses TRBV29-1 and TRBJ1-3; 7 nucleotides line up with TRBD1. Looked up from germline, CDR1 is SQVTM and CDR2 is ANQGSEA. The CDR3 runs to 16 residues. V gave up 7 bases and J gave up 4 bases; unmatched junction bases: 16. The CDR3 sequence: CSATLFTGAPGNTIYF. DNA of the CDR3: TGCAGCGCGACACTCTTTACAGGGGCCCCAGGAAACACCATATATTTT.

This clonotype was detected many times. The rearrangement joins TRBV20-1 to TRBJ1-1; a weak D match, TRBD1 (5 bases). The CDR3 is made up of 12 amino acids. CDR1 and CDR2 from the germline V gene are DFQATT and SNEGSKA (reference sequence). Trimming removed 2 bases from V and 3 bases from J, with 7 bases in between. The CDR3 region has the DNA TGCAGTGCTAGACAGGGCTACACTGAAGCTTTCTTT. Encoded protein: CSARQGYTEAFF.

This clonotype has only a few counts. With a much larger clone just one base away, this may be a read error. The chain has TRBV28 and TRBJ2-5; D possibly matches TRBD1 or TRBD2 (6 bases each). The CDR3 runs 11 residues. V shed 4 bases and J shed 7 bases, with 7 bases lying between them. Germline CDR1 MDHEN, CDR2 SYDVKM. CDR3 DNA sequence: TGTGCCAGCAGTTCGGGGGCGACCCAGTACTTC. This sequence encodes CASSSGATQYF.

This clonotype was seen ten or more times. The rearrangement links TRBV11-2 to TRBJ2-5; 7 bases are shared with TRBD1. This CDR3 comprises 17 residues. The J segment lost 2 bases and the V segment lost 5 bases, leaving 14 bases of the junction unmatched. The V gene's germline CDR1 is SGHAT and CDR2 FQNNGV. The CDR3 loop is CASSQYGIGGWQETQYF. The CDR3 DNA reads as TGTGCCAGCAGCCAGTACGGCATAGGGGGCTGGCAAGAGACCCAGTACTTC.

This clonotype was counted at least ten times. J is TRBJ1-1 and V is TRBV11-2; no clear D. CDR3 size: 14 residues. Trimming stripped 7 bases from V and 6 bases from J, with 18 bases between. Looked up from germline, CDR1 is SGHAT and CDR2 is FQNNGV. The CDR3 coding sequence is TGTGCCAGCACCAGGTCGGTACAAAACGCTGAAGCTTTCTTT. Translation: CASTRSVQNAEAFF.

This clonotype appeared many times. The rearrangement links TRBV9 to TRBJ1-5; D ambiguous. V lost 0 bases to trimming and J lost 7 bases, with 8 bases between them. Germline assignment: CDR1 SGDLS and CDR2 YYNGEE. CDR3 length: 13 amino acids. The CDR3 nucleotides read TGTGCCAGCAGCGTAGTTGGGCGGCAGCCCCAGCATTTT. Amino acids: CASSVVGRQPQHF.

The gene calls are TRBV20-1 and TRBJ1-5, with D perhaps TRBD1 (5 bases). The germline V and J ends were trimmed by 5 bases and 2 bases, with 13 bases remaining between them. Germline V gene sequence: CDR1 DFQATT, CDR2 SNEGSKA (reference sequence). The CDR3 has 14 amino acids. CDR3 DNA sequence: TGCAGTGCTGTGGGACGTGGAGGCAATCAGCCCCAGCATTTT. Amino acids: CSAVGRGGNQPQHF.

This clonotype was picked up many times. The V call is TRBV6-2 or TRBV6-3, the J call TRBJ2-3; 14 nucleotides match TRBD2. J gave up 4 bases and V 6 bases, and 12 bases lay outside the gene matches. Germline CDR1 and CDR2: MNHEY and SVGEGT. The CDR3 runs to 18 residues. As DNA, the CDR3 is TGTGCCAGCAGCCCAGGGACTAGCGGGAGTCCTTCGGCAGATACGCAGTATTTT. It specifies CASSPGTSGSPSADTQYF.

The chain uses TRBV5-1 and TRBJ2-2; weak D call: TRBD1 (5 bases). The V end lost 4 bases, the J end lost 1 base, and 14 bases lay between the germline ends. The CDR3 length is 16 residues. CDR1 is SGHRS and CDR2 is YFSETQ in the germline V gene. CDR3 residues: CASSPTVGLNTGELFF. CDR3 DNA sequence: TGCGCCAGCAGCCCGACAGTAGGATTGAACACCGGGGAGCTGTTTTTT.

The genes are TRBV19 and TRBJ2-1, with D perhaps assigned TRBD1 or TRBD2 (5 bases each). Germline V CDR1 and CDR2: LNHDA, SQIVND (reference sequence). There are 15 residues in the CDR3. The V end lost 3 bases, the J end lost 7 bases, and 16 bases lay between the germline ends. The CDR3 sequence is CASSIFTGQMNEQFF. In nucleotides, the CDR3 is TGTGCCAGTAGTATTTTCACGGGGCAGATGAATGAGCAGTTCTTC.

The chain combines TRBV20-1 with TRBJ2-5, with D possibly TRBD2 on 7 matching bases. Trimming pared 2 bases from V and 3 bases from J, leaving 16 bases between. The germline V gene has CDR1 DFQATT and CDR2 SNEGSKA (reference sequence). This CDR3 comprises 15 residues. This CDR3 reads CSARPGAGVEETQYF. Here the CDR3 DNA reads TGCAGTGCTAGACCGGGGGCGGGGGTGGAAGAGACCCAGTACTTC.

The chain links TRBV24-1 to TRBJ2-2; weak D call: TRBD1 (5 bases). The length of the CDR3 is 14 residues. CDR1 and CDR2 from the germline V gene are KGHDR and SFDVKD. Trimming removed 1 base from V and 6 bases from J, with 8 bases in between. The CDR3 spells CATSDFWGSGELFF. CDR3 in DNA: TGTGCCACCAGTGATTTTTGGGGCTCCGGGGAGCTGTTTTTT.

Concerning this clonotype itself: Since a much larger clone is just one base distant, this may be a read error. The CDR3 DNA reads TGTGTCAGCAGCTGGTCCGGGGACAGGGTAAGTTTTTGGACTGAAGCTTTCTTT. This encodes CVSSWSGDRVSFWTEAFF. The rearrangement joins TRBV11-3 to TRBJ1-1, with 9 nucleotides matching TRBD1. This CDR3 region has 18 residues. Per germline, CDR1 SGHNT and CDR2 YENEEA.